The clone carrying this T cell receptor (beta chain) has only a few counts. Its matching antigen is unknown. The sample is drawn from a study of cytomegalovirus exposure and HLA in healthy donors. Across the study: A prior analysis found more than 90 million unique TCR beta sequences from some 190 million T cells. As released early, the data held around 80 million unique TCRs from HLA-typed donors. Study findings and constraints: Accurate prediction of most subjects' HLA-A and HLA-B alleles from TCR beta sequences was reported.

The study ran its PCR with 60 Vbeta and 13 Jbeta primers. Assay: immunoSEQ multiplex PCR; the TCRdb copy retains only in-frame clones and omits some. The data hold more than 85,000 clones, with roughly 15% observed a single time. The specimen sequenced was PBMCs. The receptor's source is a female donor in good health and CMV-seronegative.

CDR3: CSVEMGGLGYGYTF. The CDR3 DNA reads TGCAGCGTTGAAATGGGGGGTCTAGGTTATGGCTACACCTTC. This chain uses TRBV29-1 with TRBJ1-2; D might be TRBD1 (5 bases). V was shortened by 2 bases and J by 5 bases, with 15 bases between the two germline ends. The CDR3 is made up of 14 amino acids. The germline V gene encodes CDR1 SQVTM and CDR2 ANQGSEA.